The following is a TCR beta chain sequence with its context. This sample was included in a study of T cells after somatic rescue of genetic block. This table comes from immunoSEQ multiplex PCR, and its TCRdb copy is limited to in-frame clones, with some not included. The data show fewer than 150,000 clones, with around nine tenths seen just once and roughly 1.4% held by the top ten. Germline loops: CDR1 SGHAT, CDR2 FQDESV (reference sequence). The V end was cut by 1 base, the J end by 4 bases, with 12 bases between. This CDR3 region has 15 residues. This chain links TRBV11-1 with TRBJ2-3; weak D call: TRBD2 (5 bases). The sequenced material came from peripheral blood mononuclear cells (PBMCs). This TCR was recovered from a woman aged 18-29 years. The CDR3 sequence is CASSLGPSRADTQYF. Written as DNA, the CDR3 is TGTGCCAGCAGCTTAGGGCCTAGCAGAGCAGATACGCAGTATTTT.